This TCR beta chain was identified during a study of blood T cell repertoires in COVID-19. Across the whole study: T cells, B-cell-depleted T cells, or PBMCs provided the cDNA or gDNA that served as material.

The repertoire was sequenced with immunoSEQ multiplex PCR; TCRdb's copy has only in-frame clones and lacks some. The repertoire has 200,000 to 250,000 clones, about 90% of them found once; the top ten carry 6.2%. J was trimmed by 3 bases and V by 1 base; bases with no gene match: 3. The CDR3 is made up of 14 amino acids. In germline, CDR1 is SGHDT, CDR2 YYEEEE. Sequencing was performed on peripheral blood. The sequence was obtained from a man aged 60-69 years with acute or convalescent COVID-19. V and J are TRBV5-6 and TRBJ2-7; the match to TRBD2 covers 8 bases. CDR3 coding DNA: TGTGCCAGCAGCTTGAGCCTAGCGGGCTACGAGCAGTACTTC. This sequence encodes CASSLSLAGYEQYF.